This entry lists 16 T cell receptor beta chains sequenced from one sample in a study of OX40 agonist ivuxolimab in advanced cancers. The protocol used for the library was the immunoSEQ multiplex PCR assay. TCRdb mirrors the immuneACCESS table, restricted to in-frame sequences. Some clones are absent from its copies; in checked studies, under half trace to an unresolved V gene, and the reason for the others is unknown. The sample table holds 70,000 to 80,000 clones, of which 93% were seen once. About 6.7% of the sample rests with the top ten. The sequencing here drew on CD4+ or CD8+ T cells sorted from blood, taken in a trial of the OX40 agonist ivuxolimab. The source is an adult with an advanced solid tumor such as melanoma, head and neck, liver or kidney cancer.

The chain couples TRBV4-1 to TRBJ1-5; no reliable D call. Trimming pared 5 bases from V and 9 bases from J, leaving 17 bases between. CDR1 is MGHRA and CDR2 is YSYEKL in the germline V gene. This CDR3 is 14 amino acids long. CDR3 nucleotide sequence: TGCGCCAGCAGCATTCGTCCGGCCCTGGGGCCCCAGCATTTT. As protein: CASSIRPALGPQHF.

The rearrangement links TRBV13 to TRBJ2-1; D is ambiguous. Germline V CDR1 and CDR2: PRHDT, FYEKMQ (reference sequence). Trimming took off 10 bases at V and 7 bases at J, with 17 bases between the two ends. The CDR3 totals 13 residues. The CDR3 region has the DNA TGTGCCACCCGGCCGGGTTTGTTAAATGAGCAGTTCTTC. Translation gives CATRPGLLNEQFF.

Regarding this clone: The sample contains more than one DNA sequence encoding this CDR3. This rearrangement joins TRBV5-1 to TRBJ2-1; D might be TRBD1 (6 bases). The V and J ends lost 6 bases and 3 bases respectively, with 7 bases between them. The CDR3 runs to 12 residues. From germline, CDR1 is SGHRS and CDR2 YFSETQ. Here the CDR3 DNA reads TGCGCCAGCATGGACAGCTACAATGAGCAGTTCTTC. Protein sequence: CASMDSYNEQFF.

The V and J genes are TRBV7-2 and TRBJ2-3; 9 nucleotides align to TRBD2. V trimming: 1 base; J trimming: 2 bases; junction bases outside the gene matches: 4. The CDR3 has 16 residues. The V gene's germline CDR1 is SGHTA and CDR2 FQGNSA. CDR3 in amino acids: CASSLVPSGATDTQYF. DNA for the CDR3: TGTGCCAGCAGCTTAGTGCCTAGCGGGGCCACAGATACGCAGTATTTT.

The chain employs TRBV9 and TRBJ1-1, with D uncertain. The ends were cut back, 3 bases at V and 6 bases at J, with 12 bases in the middle. The CDR3 contains 13 residues. CDR1 is SGDLS and CDR2 is YYNGEE in the germline V gene. CDR3 in DNA: TGTGCCAGCAGCGGAGATGGATTGTCTGAAGCTTTCTTT. Protein product: CASSGDGLSEAFF.

This clone has just one count. The chain recombines TRBV27 with TRBJ2-2; D unresolved. Germline CDR1 reads MNHEY; CDR2 reads SMNVEV (reference sequence). The CDR3 runs 11 residues. Trimming took off 10 bases at V and 7 bases at J, with 10 bases between the two ends. This chain's CDR3 is CAIKLGGELFF. The CDR3 DNA reads as TGTGCCATCAAGTTGGGCGGGGAGCTGTTTTTT.

The genes are TRBV29-1 and TRBJ2-7; D is possibly TRBD2 (5 bases). From germline, CDR1 is SQVTM and CDR2 ANQGSEA. Deletions cut 8 bases from V and 1 base from J, with 15 bases between. The CDR3 is 13 amino acids. The CDR3, as DNA: TGCAGCTTCCTTCCGGAGGAGTCCTACGAGCAGTACTTC. It yields the protein CSFLPEESYEQYF.

The V call is TRBV9, the J call TRBJ2-5; a weak D match, TRBD2 (6 bases). CDR3 length: 14 residues. Trimming took off 4 bases at V and 1 base at J, with 11 bases between the two ends. The germline gives CDR1 SGDLS, CDR2 YYNGEE. DNA of the CDR3: TGTGCCAGCAGCCCGACCGGGGGCCAAGAGACCCAGTACTTC. Its translation is CASSPTGGQETQYF.

V and J are TRBV5-8 and TRBJ1-5, with 11 bases matching TRBD1. The germline V gene encodes CDR1 SGHTS and CDR2 YDEGEE. After removal of 3 bases from V and 9 bases from J, the junction contained 5 bases not matched to a gene. This CDR3 region has 14 residues. The CDR3, as DNA: TGTGCCAGCAGCTACGGGACAGGGGGGAGGCCCCAGCATTTT. Translating it yields CASSYGTGGRPQHF.

The chain is built from TRBV21-1 and TRBJ2-5; TRBD2, the table's D call, was not compared with the DNA. TRBV21-1 is tagged as a pseudogene. The CDR3 is 18 amino acids. DNA for the CDR3: TGTGCCAGCAGCAAAAGGGTGGCTAGCGGGGGGGGTCTAGAGACCCAGTACTTC. Amino acids: CASSKRVASGGGLETQYF.

The CDR3 nucleotides are TGTGCCAGCAGCCCAAGTGGTTCTAGCGGGGGAGTAGCCAAAAACATTCAGTACTTC. Translated, it gives CASSPSGSSGGVAKNIQYF. The chain uses TRBV7-8 and TRBJ2-4; 10 nucleotides match TRBD2. This CDR3 has 19 amino acids. J lost 0 bases, V lost 5 bases, and 13 bases had no gene match. Germline V gene sequence: CDR1 SGHVS, CDR2 FQNEAQ. Looking up the rest from reference TRBV7-8 and TRBJ2-4 gives the full variable domain: GAGVSQSPRYKVAKRGQDVALRCDPISGHVSLFWYQQALGQGPEFLTYFQNEAQLDKSGLPSDRFFAERPEGSVSTLKIQRTQQEDSAVYLCASSPSGSSGGVAKNIQYFGAGTRLSVL.

J is TRBJ2-1 and V is TRBV19; tentatively, D is TRBD2 (6 bases). V lost 1 base and J 3 bases, leaving 16 bases between the germline ends. Looked up from germline, CDR1 is LNHDA and CDR2 is SQIVND (reference sequence). The CDR3 runs 17 residues. The CDR3 region has the DNA TGTGCCAGTAGTATAGGCGGGACCCGTCTATTCTACAATGAGCAGTTCTTC. Translating it yields CASSIGGTRLFYNEQFF.

This clone was observed a single time. The chain carries TRBV5-1 and TRBJ1-1; D is undetermined. This CDR3 comprises 13 residues. Germline V gene data show CDR1 as SGHRS and CDR2 as YFSETQ. V lost 0 bases and J 3 bases, leaving 6 bases between the germline ends. DNA of the CDR3: TGCGCCAGCAGCTTGGCCGGATACACTGAAGCTTTCTTT. Translation: CASSLAGYTEAFF.

CDR3 sequence (DNA): TGTGCCAGCAGTGATTTGGGACTAGCGGGAAGTGAGCAGTTCTTC. Its protein is CASSDLGLAGSEQFF. V and J are TRBV6-1 and TRBJ2-1; the match to TRBD2 covers 13 bases. Germline V gene sequence: CDR1 MNHNS, CDR2 SASEGT. Trimming cost V 3 bases and J 9 bases; bases outside gene matches: 5. The CDR3 is 15 amino acids.

The V gene is TRBV21-1, the J gene TRBJ1-4; the table names TRBD1, a call not compared with the DNA. TRBV21-1 is given as a pseudogene. The CDR3 totals 16 residues. The CDR3 DNA follows: TGTGCCAGCAGCAAAGCGCTCACAATTACTAATGAAAAACTGTTTTTT. Encoded protein: CASSKALTITNEKLFF.

V usage is TRBV23-1 and J usage is TRBJ2-7; the D gene is possibly TRBD2 (6 bases). TRBV23-1 is an ORF, and what it does is uncertain. The CDR3 sequence is 14 residues long. Trimming took off 7 bases at V and 3 bases at J, with 16 bases between the two ends. Here the CDR3 reads CASTPREDGYEQYF. The CDR3 DNA reads as TGCGCCAGCACCCCGAGGGAGGACGGCTACGAGCAGTACTTC.